A selection of T cell receptor beta chains follows, all from one sample in a study of T cells in Graves' hyperthyroidism and ophthalmopathy. TCRdb used MiXCR to reprocess the multiplex PCR reads, holding one entry per CDR3 protein. This table has some 620,000 distinct CDR3 sequences, 15% to 20% appearing once. Source material: blood. All receptors come from a woman aged 25 to 39 with Graves' hyperthyroidism. Both conserved end residues are part of each CDR3.

v_gene,CDR3aa
TRBV19,CASSIDLSRGNYEQYF
TRBV12-5,CASGLSIRLAGNNEQFF
TRBV12-3/TRBV12-4,CASSLSGPGANVLTF
TRBV11-2,CASSPTGRNQETQYF
TRBV5-1,CASSLAGVGLRPQDTQYF
TRBV12-3/TRBV12-4,CASSLGQGDTQYF
TRBV29-1,CSVEGTSGTSSYEQYF
TRBV30,CAWSSPGQGFIYGYTF
TRBV6-1,CASRDGLYNSPLHF
TRBV11-2,CASSLVGRTGELFF
TRBV6-1,CASRQGSGPYEQYF
TRBV7-2,CASSKPLAGEFRETQYF
TRBV28,CASSSLFGGELFF
TRBV19,CASTGLAGGGELFF
TRBV29-1,CSSGATSGINEQFF
TRBV20-1,CSARDTMAGLRGEQYF
TRBV11-3,CASSLDGFNEQFF
TRBV20-1,CSVEGISNEQYF
TRBV7-9,CASSRYGTLNQPQHF
TRBV18,CASSPPSGTVSGEQFF
TRBV2,CASSDGQRPLYGYTF
TRBV28,CASSLWGFEQYF
TRBV6-1,CASIFSGDSSYNEQFF
TRBV28,CASTSPHYEQYF
TRBV7-8,CASGPNRAGNTIYF
TRBV9,CASSGLGHEQYF
TRBV2,CASRATRGAETQYF
TRBV20-1,CSALPETFYGYTF
TRBV20-1,CSLKTGSLYEQYF
TRBV25-1,CASSPTGTSSTNEKLFF
TRBV12-3/TRBV12-4,CASRSATWGNNSPLHF
TRBV29-1,CSGEGVEGYTF
TRBV11-2,CASRHDGADQEAQYF
TRBV7-9,CASSPPRTEAFF
TRBV2,CASSESQGVEAFF
TRBV30,CAWSDPPGELFF
TRBV30,CAWGGTAEAFF
TRBV5-1,CASSELAGANTGELFF
TRBV28,CASSLWGLGTINQPQHF
TRBV7-8,CASSSRTGQGQPQHF
TRBV20-1,CSAIGQGMFSYEQYF
TRBV20-1,CSASESYGYTF
TRBV7-8,CASSLDPWAEAFF
TRBV27,CASSSLGTGGINYGYTF
TRBV6-1,CASSYHTGEQYF
TRBV12-3/TRBV12-4,CASSTLVTSGYTF
TRBV6-2/TRBV6-3,CASSYQGRNGYTF
TRBV12-3/TRBV12-4,CASSFLAGVGNEQFF
TRBV5-6,CASSDLQGSGNTIYF
TRBV7-3,CASSPTSNQETQYF
TRBV7-2,CASSLGVAGPSYNEQFF
TRBV28,CASSFSNSDTQYF